This T cell receptor (beta chain) was identified during a study of T-cell memory formation after mild COVID-19. Study in general: There were largely donor-specific TCR clusters. Study-wide results and limits: Memory sampled before infection contained some responding clones, suggesting cross-reactive memory joined. Clones contracting across day 15 to 85 had a balanced CD4/CD8 profile; later expanding clones leaned CD4+.

V lost 6 bases to trimming and J lost 10 bases, with 19 bases between them. CDR3 length: 15 residues. Constant-segment primers served in 5'RACE that generated TCR alpha and TCR beta cDNA libraries bearing sample barcodes and UMIs. TCRdb recomputed calls from the 5' RACE reads with MiXCR, one row per CDR3 protein. The sample holds a few hundred thousand distinct CDR3 sequences, about 16% seen once. Worth noting for this clonotype: Its target is unknown.

The clonotype originates from a man younger than 30 who had mild COVID-19 (a few samples of this study predate the infection). Cell type and time point are not known. This chain uses TRBV12-3 or TRBV12-4 with TRBJ1-6; possible D gene TRBD1, 5 bases. The sample comprised PBMCs or a T cell subset sorted from them (not recorded which). CDR3 sequence reads: CASSPGSGGTSPLHF. CDR3 coding DNA: TGTGCCAGCAGCCCCGGGTCCGGGGGGACCTCACCCCTCCACTTT.